This T cell receptor (beta chain) emerged from a study of OX40 agonist ivuxolimab in advanced cancers. The wider study: Ivuxolimab, an agonist antibody against OX40 (CD134), was given to patients.

The CDR3 consists of 14 residues. Germline V gene data show CDR1 as SGHRS and CDR2 as YFSETQ. Deletions cut 0 bases from V and 5 bases from J, with 9 bases between. Assay: immunoSEQ multiplex PCR; the TCRdb copy retains only in-frame clones and omits some. The data hold tens of thousands of clones, with roughly 80% observed a single time. This receptor was obtained from an adult with an advanced solid tumor such as melanoma, head and neck, liver or kidney cancer. The sample in question was CD4+ or CD8+ T cells sorted from blood, obtained in a trial of the OX40 agonist ivuxolimab. The chain is built from TRBV5-1 and TRBJ1-5; D is unclear. The CDR3 nucleotides read TGCGCCAGCAGCTTGGACGGGATCGATCAGCCCCAGCATTTT. This encodes CASSLDGIDQPQHF.